These 17 T cell receptor beta chains were all obtained from the same sample, sequenced in a study of blood T cell repertoires in COVID-19. Profiling relied on immunoSEQ multiplex PCR, and the TCRdb table lists in-frame clones only, not all of them. The table includes some 300,000 clones, approximately 85% detected once. Sequenced input: PBMCs or T cells enriched from blood (not recorded which). These receptors originate from a woman aged 25 to 39 who had recovered from COVID-19.

This chain connects TRBV19 to TRBJ1-3; D ambiguous. V was clipped by 7 bases and J by 8 bases, with 21 bases between them. Germline assignment: CDR1 LNHDA and CDR2 SQIVND (reference sequence). The CDR3 is 15 amino acids. CDR3 sequence (DNA): TGTGCCAGTACCACCCAAGGAGGGCGGGCGGACACCATATATTTT. Translated: CASTTQGGRADTIYF.

Turning to this clone: One end of the junction is discordant with germline, which a read error may explain. V gene TRBV7-7 combines with J gene TRBJ1-6; D may be TRBD1 (5 bases). CDR1 is SSHAT and CDR2 is FNYEAQ in the germline V gene (reference sequence). CDR3 size: 16 residues. CDR3 sequence reads: CASSLARGGYNSPLHF. CDR3 DNA sequence: TGTGCTAGCAGTTTAGCAAGGGGCGGTTATAATTCACCCCTCCACTTT.

This clone was detected a few times. The chain employs TRBV30 and TRBJ2-1, with D possibly being TRBD2 (5 bases). V was pared by 6 bases and J by 8 bases, with 14 bases between. Germline V CDR1 and CDR2: GTSNPN, SVGIG (reference sequence). This CDR3 is 12 amino acids long. The CDR3 region is CACVAWVHEQFF. CDR3 in DNA: TGTGCCTGCGTAGCGTGGGTGCATGAGCAGTTCTTC. The entire variable domain, with the rest obtained from reference TRBV30 and TRBJ2-1, is as follows: SQTIHQWPATLVQPVGSPLSLECTVEGTSNPNLYWYRQAAGRGLQLLFYSVGIGQISSEVPQNLSASRPQDRQFILSSKKLLLSDSGFYLCACVAWVHEQFFGPGTRLTVL.

The rearrangement links TRBV6-6 to TRBJ1-2, with 7 bases identical to TRBD1. V dropped 6 bases and J dropped 3; count of bases not matched to a gene: 10. This CDR3 region has 15 residues. Germline values: CDR1 MNHNY, CDR2 SVGAGI (reference sequence). The CDR3 DNA reads TGTGCCAGCAGCCCCTTTAGGGACAGAGACTATGGCTACACCTTC. Its protein product is CASSPFRDRDYGYTF.

The chain is built from TRBV15 and TRBJ2-1; no clear D. V gave up 7 bases and J gave up 3 bases, with 13 bases separating them. CDR3 length equals 14 residues. Germline lookup yields CDR1 LNHNV and CDR2 YYDKDF (reference sequence). The CDR3 here is CATNSRGNYNEQFF. For the CDR3, the DNA is TGTGCCACCAACTCCCGCGGTAACTACAATGAGCAGTTCTTC.

The V call is TRBV29-1, the J call TRBJ1-1; tentative D call: TRBD1 (5 bases). Germline-derived CDR1 and CDR2 are SQVTM and ANQGSEA. Trimming removed 7 bases from V and 2 bases from J, with 14 bases in between. The CDR3 sequence is 13 residues long. For the CDR3, the DNA is TGCAGCGCGGGGCAGGTCCCTAACACTGAAGCTTTCTTT. The encoded protein is CSAGQVPNTEAFF.

The V and J genes are TRBV9 and TRBJ2-1; 8 nucleotides line up with TRBD2. With 4 bases clipped from V and 10 bases from J, the junction kept 16 bases outside the gene matches. The length of the CDR3 is 16 residues. From germline, CDR1 is SGDLS and CDR2 YYNGEE. CDR3 in amino acids: CASSISGSGGLGEQFF. In DNA form, the CDR3 reads TGTGCCAGCAGCATCAGTGGGAGCGGGGGACTTGGGGAGCAGTTCTTC.

A note on this clone: This specimen includes other DNA sequences encoding the same CDR3. The chain has TRBV7-9 and TRBJ1-2; D is possibly TRBD1 (6 bases). V lost 2 bases, J lost 2 bases, and 6 bases lay in between. Germline loops: CDR1 SEHNR, CDR2 FQNEAQ (reference sequence). The length of the CDR3 is 13 residues. The chain's CDR3 is CASSLQGNYGYTF. Here the CDR3 DNA reads TGTGCCAGCAGCTTACAGGGGAACTATGGCTACACCTTC.

CDR3 bases: TGTGCCAGCAGCAAGACTAGCGGGATGAGCACAGATACGCAGTATTTT. It encodes CASSKTSGMSTDTQYF. The V gene is TRBV9, the J gene TRBJ2-3; the match to TRBD2 covers 11 bases. The CDR3 consists of 16 residues. Germline values: CDR1 SGDLS, CDR2 YYNGEE. Germline trimming cut 4 bases from V and 0 bases from J; bases unmatched to any gene: 4. Full variable domain (remainder filled in from reference TRBV9 and TRBJ2-3): DSGVTQTPKHLITATGQRVTLRCSPRSGDLSVYWYQQSLDQGLQFLIQYYNGEERAKGNILERFSAQQFPDLHSELNLSSLELGDSALYFCASSKTSGMSTDTQYFGPGTRLTVL.

The chain recombines TRBV6-2 or TRBV6-3 with TRBJ1-1, with D tentatively TRBD1 (6 bases). Germline loops: CDR1 MNHEY, CDR2 SVGEGT. The CDR3 is 14 residues long. Trimming shortened V by 2 bases and J by 0 bases, and 7 bases separated the two germline ends. The chain's CDR3 is CASSYRGMNTEAFF. CDR3 nucleotide sequence: TGTGCCAGCAGTTACAGGGGGATGAACACTGAAGCTTTCTTT.

CDR3 sequence (DNA): TGCGCCAGCAGCCCCGGGAGTGGAACTGAAGCTTTCTTT. Translation: CASSPGSGTEAFF. The rearrangement uses TRBV5-1 and TRBJ1-1; D uncertain. The CDR3 is 13 amino acids. Germline values: CDR1 SGHRS, CDR2 YFSETQ. V was clipped by 4 bases and J by 5 bases, with 12 bases between them.

The chain is built from TRBV5-1 and TRBJ2-6; D is uncertain. The CDR3 covers 15 residues. The ends were cut back, 1 base at V and 2 bases at J, with 7 bases in the middle. The germline CDR1 and CDR2 sequences are SGHRS and YFSETQ. The chain's CDR3 is CASSLYSTGANVLTF. CDR3 DNA sequence: TGCGCCAGCAGCTTGTATAGTACTGGGGCCAACGTCCTGACTTTC.

This clone was counted once. One end of the junction varies from germline; a read error may be responsible. The chain links TRBV28 to TRBJ1-2, with 11 nucleotides matching TRBD1. The CDR3 spans 12 residues. Per germline, CDR1 MDHEN and CDR2 SYDVKM. The DNA of the CDR3 is TGTGCCAGCAGTCTACCCGGGACAGGGGGGGTCTTC. Protein: CASSLPGTGGVF.

The genes are TRBV19 and TRBJ1-5; perhaps TRBD1 as D (5 bases). Trimming removed 5 bases at V and 3 bases at J, with 8 bases between. The CDR3 covers 13 residues. In germline, CDR1 is LNHDA, CDR2 SQIVND (reference sequence). The CDR3 DNA is TGTGCCAGTAGTGGGGCTTTCAATCAGCCCCAGCATTTT. This translates into CASSGAFNQPQHF. The full variable domain, in which reference TRBV19 and TRBJ1-5 provide the parts outside the CDR3, is DGGITQSPKYLFRKEGQNVTLSCEQNLNHDAMYWYRQDPGQGLRLIYYSQIVNDFQKGDIAEGYSVSREKKESFPLTVTSAQKNPTAFYLCASSGAFNQPQHFGDGTRLSIL.

The sample holds one count of this clone. The chain is built from TRBV3-1 (or the pseudogene TRBV3-2) and TRBJ1-2; maybe TRBD1 (6 bases). V was cut by 4 bases and J by 8 bases, with 11 bases left in between. CDR3 length: 12 residues. Germline V gene sequence: CDR1 LGHDT, CDR2 YNNKEL (reference sequence). CDR3 in amino acids: CASSPDSWGYTF. Here the CDR3 DNA reads TGTGCCAGCAGCCCGGACAGTTGGGGCTACACCTTC.

The chain recombines TRBV28 with TRBJ2-7; possibly TRBD2 for D (6 bases). CDR3 length: 15 residues. With 2 bases removed from V and 3 bases from J, the gap between germline ends came to 14 bases. Germline V gene sequence: CDR1 MDHEN, CDR2 SYDVKM. The CDR3 DNA sequence: TGTGCCAGCAGTTTAGGAGGGGAGGTTTTCTACGAGCAGTACTTC. Amino acid sequence: CASSLGGEVFYEQYF.

The chain joins TRBV24-1 to TRBJ1-1, with a possible D match to TRBD1 (5 bases). The ends were cut back, 7 bases at V and 5 bases at J, with 16 bases in the middle. CDR1 and CDR2 (germline): KGHDR, SFDVKD. The CDR3 consists of 14 residues. CDR3 DNA sequence: TGTGCCACCAGGGGATGGGGCGATTTGACTGAAGCTTTCTTT. Protein: CATRGWGDLTEAFF.